Here is one TCR beta chain with its context. Trimming shortened V by 7 bases and J by 4 bases, and 11 bases separated the two germline ends. This CDR3 region has 12 residues. CDR1 is SGHRS and CDR2 is YFSETQ in the germline V gene. The whole isolated RNA underwent reverse transcription, so sequencing captured expressed TCRB transcripts. Method: immunoSEQ multiplex PCR; TCRdb's copy keeps in-frame clones and lacks some. Of under 900,000 clones in the sample, under 20% were seen once. This record belongs to a study of beta chain features in type 1 diabetes. The chain is built from TRBV5-1 and TRBJ1-1; D remains unclear. The sequence was collected from a woman younger than 30 in good health. The material sequenced was naive CD4+ T cells from blood. The CDR3 DNA reads TGCGCCAGCGGTACGTCGGGCACTGAAGCTTTCTTT. As protein: CASGTSGTEAFF.